A selection of T cell receptor beta chains follows, all from one sample in a study of T cell changes during pregnancy in multiple sclerosis. Using immunoSEQ multiplex PCR, the repertoire was profiled, and TCRdb retains in-frame clones only, with some absent. Among about 20,000 clones, 80% to 90% were seen once, and the ten largest hold roughly 8.1%. The source material was CD8+ T cells from peripheral blood mononuclear cells, sampled in the second trimester of pregnancy. These receptors all stem from a female donor in good health, enrolled as a control in a pregnancy study. CDR3s include the opening cysteine and the closing phenylalanine or tryptophan. D genes are given only for firm matches. A clone size is listed for some rows: how often the clone was seen (once, few, many), or a class if it is expanded.

TRBD1	.	TRBJ2-7	TRBV7-9	TGTGCCAGCACCTGGGACAGCCCCTACGAGCAGTACTTC	CASTWDSPYEQYF
.	few	TRBJ2-2	TRBV7-9	TGTGCCAGCAGCTCGTCGGGGGAGCTGTTTTTT	CASSSSGELFF
TRBD1	.	TRBJ2-7	TRBV11-3	TGTGCCAGCAGCGAGGAAGGGGGCCTCTCCTACGAGCAGTACTTC	CASSEEGGLSYEQYF
.	.	TRBJ2-6	TRBV6-1	TGTGCCAGCAGTGGAGAGAACTCTGGGGCCAACGTCCTGACTTTC	CASSGENSGANVLTF
.	.	TRBJ1-6	TRBV12-2	TGTGCAAGTCGCTTAGACGACAGGGGAGGGTCACCCCTCCACTTT	CASRLDDRGGSPLHF
.	medium-sized	TRBJ1-5	TRBV5-4	TGTGCCAGCAGCTTCCAGGGGAGCAATCAGCCCCAGCATTTT	CASSFQGSNQPQHF
TRBD1	.	TRBJ1-5	TRBV6-1	TGTGCCAGCAGTCAGGGGGATGGACAGCCCCAGCATTTT	CASSQGDGQPQHF
TRBD1	few	TRBJ2-1	TRBV5-1	TGCGCCAGCAGCTTGATCTCGCAGGGGGACGATGAGCAGTTCTTC	CASSLISQGDDEQFF
TRBD2	.	TRBJ2-1	TRBV11-1	TGTACCAGCAGCTGGGGGGTGGAGCGGGGGTACAATGAGCAGTTCTTC	CTSSWGVERGYNEQFF
TRBD1	.	TRBJ2-7	TRBV10-3	TGTGCCATCAGTGAACGACAGGGGGCCGTCTACGAGCAGTACTTC	CAISERQGAVYEQYF
TRBD1	.	TRBJ1-2	TRBV7-9	TGTGCCAGTCAACCCGACAGGGACCATGGCTACACCTTC	CASQPDRDHGYTF
.	once	TRBJ2-1	TRBV7-2	TGTGCCAGCAGCTTACGGAATAGCGTATACAATGAGCAGTTCTTC	CASSLRNSVYNEQFF
.	.	TRBJ2-7	TRBV29-1	TGCAGCGTTGAATCGGGTAGCTACGAGCAGTACTTC	CSVESGSYEQYF
.	.	TRBJ1-6	TRBV7-9	TGTGCCAGCAGCCGGGATTCACCCCTCCACTTT	CASSRDSPLHF
TRBD1	.	TRBJ1-1	TRBV11-3	TGTGCCAGCAGCTTTGGGACAGGGGGCGGTGAAGCTTTCTTT	CASSFGTGGGEAFF
TRBD1	.	TRBJ1-3	TRBV10-3	TGTGCCATCAGTGAGTCTCGGACAGGGGAAGAAAACACCATATATTTT	CAISESRTGEENTIYF
.	.	TRBJ1-1	TRBV30	TGTGCCTGGAGTGTACTGGCTGAAGCTTTCTTT	CAWSVLAEAFF
.	.	TRBJ2-5	TRBV5-4	TGTGCCAGCAGCTTTTATGGGGGCCGGGAGACCCAGTACTTC	CASSFYGGRETQYF
.	.	TRBJ1-2	TRBV29-1	TGCAGCGTTGAAGACAGTAACTATGGCTACACCTTC	CSVEDSNYGYTF
TRBD2	.	TRBJ2-1	TRBV7-9	TGTGCCAGCAGCTTAGTCTCTAGCGGCTACAATGAGCAGTTCTTC	CASSLVSSGYNEQFF
TRBD1	.	TRBJ2-7	TRBV19	TGTGCCAGTAGTATCCCGGGACAGCATTTCTACGAGCAGTACTTC	CASSIPGQHFYEQYF
TRBD1	.	TRBJ1-4	TRBV29-1	TGCAGCGTTGTGACAGGGTCGTCGGAAAAACTGTTTTTT	CSVVTGSSEKLFF